Listed here are 28 T cell receptor beta chains from one sample, sequenced in a study of cytomegalovirus exposure and HLA in healthy donors (dated 2017 in TCRdb). Library creation used the immunoSEQ multiplex PCR assay. For the multiplex PCR, a mixture combining 60 forward primers for TCR Vbeta segments and 13 reverse primers for TCR Jbeta segments was used. TCRdb provides this immuneACCESS table in a form limited to in-frame rearrangements. Some clones are lacking; in checked studies, under half of them reflect an unresolved V gene, and why the rest are absent is not known. This sample has some 180,000 clones in its table, and under 9.5% of those were observed once. The top ten clones comprise 1% to 1.5% of the sample. The sample taken for sequencing was PBMCs. These receptors all come from a woman in her 30s in good health and CMV-seropositive.

This clone was observed a few times. The rearrangement links TRBV2 to TRBJ2-1; D is possibly TRBD1 (5 bases). Germline-derived CDR1 and CDR2 are SNHLY and FYNNEI. CDR3 length equals 12 residues. V lost 11 bases, J lost 4 bases, and 12 bases lay in between. CDR3 region: CAGRGEYNEQFF. CDR3 nucleotides: TGTGCCGGTAGGGGCGAATACAATGAGCAGTTCTTC. Together with reference TRBV2 and TRBJ2-1, the CDR3 gives the full variable domain: EPEVTQTPSHQVTQMGQEVILRCVPISNHLYFYWYRQILGQKVEFLVSFYNNEISEKSEIFDDQFSVERPDGSNFTLKIRSTKLEDSAMYFCAGRGEYNEQFFGPGTRLTVL.

V usage is TRBV10-2 and J usage is TRBJ2-2; maybe TRBD2 (6 bases). V lost 1 base to trimming and J lost 4 bases, with 13 bases between them. The CDR3 spans 16 residues. The germline V gene encodes CDR1 WSHSY and CDR2 SAAADI. The CDR3 DNA follows: TGCGCCAGCAGTGAGTGGGGAGGATTTCCCACCGGGGAGCTGTTTTTT. Translated, it gives CASSEWGGFPTGELFF.

V usage is TRBV15 and J usage is TRBJ2-5; TRBD1 agrees at 10 bases. The CDR3 runs 17 residues. Unmatched junction bases numbered 13, after V lost 4 bases and J lost 5 bases. The germline gives CDR1 LNHNV, CDR2 YYDKDF (reference sequence). CDR3 sequence (DNA): TGTGCCACCAGCACCGACCGGGACAGGGGACAGAGGGAGACCCAGTACTTC. It is translated as CATSTDRDRGQRETQYF.

This clone was observed once. V is TRBV7-9 and J is TRBJ2-7; 7 bases match TRBD2. V dropped 5 bases and J dropped 3; count of bases not matched to a gene: 16. This CDR3 is built from 17 residues. CDR1 and CDR2 (germline): SEHNR, FQNEAQ (reference sequence). CDR3 in amino acids: CASSTRPLPGGIYEQYF. DNA for the CDR3: TGTGCCAGCAGCACTCGGCCCCTACCGGGAGGTATCTACGAGCAGTACTTC.

About this clone itself: Other nucleotide sequences in the sample specify the same CDR3. This chain links TRBV5-1 with TRBJ2-7; D is undetermined. Deletions cut 0 bases from V and 3 bases from J, with 7 bases between. The CDR3 covers 13 residues. From germline, CDR1 is SGHRS and CDR2 YFSETQ. The CDR3 is CASSLGGDYEQYF. The CDR3 region has the DNA TGCGCCAGCAGCTTGGGCGGAGACTACGAGCAGTACTTC.

The V gene is TRBV10-2, the J gene TRBJ1-3; no clear D. V lost 3 bases, J lost 2 bases, and 5 bases lay in between. CDR1 WSHSY and CDR2 SAAADI come from the germline V gene. This CDR3 region has 13 residues. CDR3 sequence: CASSEQTGNTIYF. CDR3 DNA sequence: TGCGCCAGCAGTGAACAGACTGGAAACACCATATATTTT.

This clone was found a few times. This chain connects TRBV5-1 to TRBJ2-2, with 9 bases lining up with TRBD2. Trimming cost V 0 bases and J 7 bases; bases outside gene matches: 7. The CDR3 has 16 amino acids. Germline V gene sequence: CDR1 SGHRS, CDR2 YFSETQ. The CDR3 sequence: CASSLVLAGNRGELFF. The DNA of the CDR3 is TGCGCCAGCAGCTTGGTACTAGCGGGCAACCGCGGGGAGCTGTTTTTT.

This clone has a handful of counts. V gene TRBV7-9 combines with J gene TRBJ2-7; D is undetermined. Deletions cut 11 bases from V and 6 bases from J, with 14 bases between. The CDR3 runs to 11 residues. Per germline, CDR1 SEHNR and CDR2 FQNEAQ (reference sequence). Written as DNA, the CDR3 is TGTGCCTTCTTTTCCGTCGGCGAGCAGTACTTC. It codes for CAFFSVGEQYF.

This clone turned up a few times. The rearrangement uses TRBV7-7 and TRBJ2-3, with D possibly TRBD1 on 5 matching bases. The V and J ends lost 5 bases and 6 bases respectively, with 15 bases between them. CDR1 SSHAT and CDR2 FNYEAQ come from the germline V gene (reference sequence). The CDR3 loop spans 14 amino acids. The CDR3 sequence is CASSQGAGHDTQYF. As DNA, the CDR3 is TGTGCCAGCAGCCAAGGGGCCGGGCACGATACGCAGTATTTT.

This clone was detected a few times. The rearrangement uses TRBV18 and TRBJ2-5; a possible D gene is TRBD2 (6 bases). CDR3 length equals 15 residues. V lost 3 bases and J 5 bases, leaving 16 bases between the germline ends. The germline V gene encodes CDR1 KGHSH and CDR2 LQKENI. For the CDR3, the DNA is TGTGCCAGCTCACCTTCCCGACTAGATGGTGAGACCCAGTACTTC. This translates into CASSPSRLDGETQYF.

This sequence joins TRBV5-3 and TRBJ1-4, with TRBD1 matching over 9 bases. TRBV5-3 qualifies as an ORF whose function is uncertain. The V segment lost 4 bases and the J segment 3 bases; nucleotides outside the gene matches: 10. The CDR3 totals 17 residues. The CDR3 protein is CARSKGQGEFANEKLFF. CDR3 DNA sequence: TGTGCCAGAAGCAAGGGACAGGGTGAGTTCGCTAATGAAAAACTGTTTTTT.

There are a few counts of this clone. The chain couples TRBV11-2 to TRBJ2-7, with 9 bases identical to TRBD2. Germline V gene data show CDR1 as SGHAT and CDR2 as FQNNGV. Germline trimming cut 0 bases from V and 2 bases from J; bases unmatched to any gene: 2. This CDR3 region has 15 residues. The CDR3: CASSLEAGGTYEQYF. In DNA, the CDR3 is TGTGCCAGCAGCTTAGAGGCGGGAGGGACCTACGAGCAGTACTTC.

The chain couples TRBV5-1 to TRBJ2-5; 8 positions agree with TRBD1. The CDR3 loop spans 16 amino acids. CDR1 is SGHRS, CDR2 YFSETQ, per germline. V shed 3 bases, J shed 7 bases, and the junction held 14 bases outside the gene matches. This CDR3 reads CASSSDQGAGWATQYF. CDR3 DNA sequence: TGCGCCAGCAGCTCGGACCAGGGGGCCGGGTGGGCGACCCAGTACTTC.

The V and J genes are TRBV4-1 and TRBJ2-7; TRBD2 aligns across 13 bases. Germline CDR1 reads MGHRA; CDR2 reads YSYEKL. With V trimmed by 1 base and J by 6 bases, 6 bases remained unmatched. The CDR3 is made up of 16 amino acids. The CDR3 DNA is TGCGCCAGCAGCCAAGGGATTACTAGCGGGAGGGCCGAGCAGTACTTC. It codes for CASSQGITSGRAEQYF.

This clone was seen a handful of times. This chain uses TRBV7-2 with TRBJ1-2, with D possibly matching TRBD1 (6 bases). This CDR3 spans 15 amino acids. Germline V gene sequence: CDR1 SGHTA, CDR2 FQGNSA. Trimming took 2 bases from V and 4 from J, leaving 14 bases between them. CDR3 loop: CASSLNFVTGYGYTF. The CDR3 nucleotides read TGTGCCAGCAGCTTAAATTTCGTGACAGGCTATGGCTACACCTTC.

This clone occurred a few times. The V call is TRBV13, the J call TRBJ2-1; 9 bases agree with TRBD2. CDR1 and CDR2 from the germline V gene are PRHDT and FYEKMQ (reference sequence). After removal of 5 bases from V and 7 bases from J, the junction contained 12 bases not matched to a gene. The CDR3 length is 16 residues. CDR3 in DNA: TGTGCCAGCAGCCCCAATCCGCGGGAGGGCCGAAATGAGCAGTTCTTC. Its translation: CASSPNPREGRNEQFF.

This chain connects TRBV9 to TRBJ2-1; 7 bases agree with TRBD1. The CDR3 is 14 residues long. V lost 5 bases and J lost 7; bases outside the gene matches: 9. Germline CDR1 and CDR2: SGDLS and YYNGEE. Here the CDR3 DNA reads TGTGCCAGCAGTCTGAAACAGGGGTGGAATGAGCAGTTCTTC. Its protein product is CASSLKQGWNEQFF.

This clone was seen only a few times. The V gene is TRBV5-4, the J gene TRBJ2-5; 9 nucleotides match TRBD1. The CDR3 runs to 14 residues. V was clipped by 3 bases and J by 5 bases; unmatched bases: 5. CDR1 is SGHNT, CDR2 YYREEE, per germline (reference sequence). CDR3 residues: CASSSPTGGETQYF. The CDR3 bases are TGTGCCAGCAGCTCCCCGACAGGGGGGGAGACCCAGTACTTC.

This clone was counted between two and nine times. This chain uses TRBV5-1 with TRBJ2-5, with 9 nucleotides matching TRBD2. Germline CDR1 reads SGHRS; CDR2 reads YFSETQ. V dropped 2 bases and J dropped 5; count of bases not matched to a gene: 10. The CDR3 loop spans 16 amino acids. The CDR3 coding sequence is TGCGCCAGCAGCTTAGCCGGCGGCGGGAGGGGGGAGACCCAGTACTTC. It yields the protein CASSLAGGGRGETQYF.

This clone was detected many times. The V and J genes are TRBV10-1 and TRBJ2-5, with TRBD1 as a possible D gene (5 bases). The CDR3 loop spans 14 amino acids. V lost 2 bases, J lost 2 bases, and 9 bases lay in between. CDR1 WNHNN and CDR2 SYGVQD come from the germline V gene (reference sequence). Here the CDR3 DNA reads TGCGCCAGCAGTGAGACAGGTTTTCAAGAGACCCAGTACTTC. Protein product: CASSETGFQETQYF.

On this clone: This sample includes further DNA sequences coding for the same CDR3. V usage is TRBV25-1 and J usage is TRBJ2-7; 7 bases map to TRBD1. V was pared by 10 bases and J by 4 bases, with 16 bases of the junction left unmatched. The CDR3 has 15 amino acids. Per the germline V gene, CDR1 is MGHDK and CDR2 is SYGVNS. Written as DNA, the CDR3 is TGTGCCACCGCCCCCCGACAGGGATCGCCATACGAGCAGTACTTC. Translation gives CATAPRQGSPYEQYF.

V usage is TRBV29-1 and J usage is TRBJ2-3, with D possibly TRBD2 on 6 matching bases. V lost 2 bases and J 2 bases, leaving 11 bases between the germline ends. There are 14 residues in the CDR3. Germline assignment: CDR1 SQVTM and CDR2 ANQGSEA. The DNA of the CDR3 is TGCAGCGTTGAACAGCGGGCGACCACAGATACGCAGTATTTT. This encodes CSVEQRATTDTQYF.

The chain carries TRBV10-1 and TRBJ2-7, with 9 bases that match TRBD1. Germline V gene sequence: CDR1 WNHNN, CDR2 SYGVQD (reference sequence). The CDR3 runs 15 residues. The V gene end was trimmed by 3 bases and the J gene end by 5 bases; junction bases not matched to a gene: 8. CDR3 sequence reads: CASSDQGTGPHEQYF. The CDR3 DNA follows: TGCGCCAGCAGTGACCAGGGGACAGGGCCCCACGAGCAGTACTTC.

V gene TRBV11-1 combines with J gene TRBJ2-5, with D perhaps matching TRBD1 (6 bases). V lost 1 base, J lost 0 bases, and 9 bases lay in between. Germline V lookup: CDR1 SGHAT, CDR2 FQDESV (reference sequence). The CDR3 spans 15 residues. DNA for the CDR3: TGTGCCAGCAGCTTAGGGACAGTGTACCAAGAGACCCAGTACTTC. It codes for CASSLGTVYQETQYF.

The chain is built from TRBV6-5 and TRBJ1-2; D possibly corresponds to TRBD1 (5 bases). Trimming pared 6 bases from V and 4 bases from J, leaving 15 bases between. CDR3 length: 14 amino acids. The germline gives CDR1 MNHEY, CDR2 SVGAGI. The chain's CDR3 is CASRETGKPYGYTF. CDR3 DNA: TGTGCCAGCAGGGAAACAGGAAAACCCTATGGCTACACCTTC.

This chain links TRBV6-1 with TRBJ2-7; a possible D gene is TRBD1 (6 bases). The V end lost 5 bases, the J end lost 0 bases, and 8 bases lay between the germline ends. In germline, CDR1 is MNHNS, CDR2 SASEGT. This CDR3 spans 13 amino acids. In DNA, the CDR3 is TGTGCCAGCAGTTGGGACAACTCCTACGAGCAGTACTTC. Amino acid sequence: CASSWDNSYEQYF.

V gene TRBV19 combines with J gene TRBJ2-1; 13 nucleotides align to TRBD2. V lost 7 bases, J lost 8 bases, and 14 bases stayed unmatched. The V gene's germline CDR1 is LNHDA and CDR2 SQIVND (reference sequence). The CDR3 extends over 17 amino acids. This CDR3 reads CASKLGEGLAGSDEQFF. The CDR3 DNA is TGTGCCAGTAAGTTGGGCGAGGGACTAGCGGGATCGGATGAGCAGTTCTTC.

The chain combines TRBV9 with TRBJ2-7; 13 positions agree with TRBD2. The germline V gene has CDR1 SGDLS and CDR2 YYNGEE. The CDR3 has 17 residues. Trimming removed 3 bases from V and 4 bases from J; junction bases left unmatched: 10. The CDR3: CASSGEAGTSGTYEQYF. The CDR3 nucleotides read TGTGCCAGCAGCGGAGAGGCCGGGACTAGCGGGACATACGAGCAGTACTTC.